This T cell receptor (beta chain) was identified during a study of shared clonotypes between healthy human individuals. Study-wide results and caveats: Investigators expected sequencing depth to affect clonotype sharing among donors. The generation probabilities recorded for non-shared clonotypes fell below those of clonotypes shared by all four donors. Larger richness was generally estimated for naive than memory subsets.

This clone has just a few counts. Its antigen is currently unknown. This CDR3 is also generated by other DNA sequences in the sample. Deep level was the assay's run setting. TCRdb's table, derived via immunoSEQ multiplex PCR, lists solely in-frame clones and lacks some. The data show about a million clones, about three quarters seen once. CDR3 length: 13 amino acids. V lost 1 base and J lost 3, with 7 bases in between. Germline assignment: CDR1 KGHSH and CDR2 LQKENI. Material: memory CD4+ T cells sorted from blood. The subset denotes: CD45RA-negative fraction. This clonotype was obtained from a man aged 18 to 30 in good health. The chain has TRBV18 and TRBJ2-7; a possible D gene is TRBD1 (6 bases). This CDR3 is CASSPLGGYEQYF. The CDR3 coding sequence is TGTGCCAGCTCACCACTAGGGGGCTACGAGCAGTACTTC.